Below are 9 T cell receptor beta chains sequenced from a single sample in a study of regulatory T cells in long-lasting Graves disease. Construction of the TCR beta libraries employed iRepertoire HTBI primers in conjunction with Arm-PCR of CDR3 regions. Each CDR3 protein is one row after TCRdb ran MiXCR on the multiplex PCR reads. In the table there are 450,000 to 650,000 distinct CDR3 sequences, about 16% of which are singletons. Indicated time point: newly diagnosed GD, antithyroid drugs for less than 3 months. Construction of the TCR library relied on RNA isolated from PBMCs. The sample was also linked to a second study, of T cells in Graves' hyperthyroidism and ophthalmopathy.

The sample here was peripheral blood mononuclear cells (PBMCs), taken at new diagnosis, from a patient treated with antithyroid drugs. The receptors derive from a woman aged 40 to 65 with Graves disease.

The chain joins TRBV12-5 to TRBJ2-3; no definite D call. The ends were cut back, 1 base at V and 4 bases at J, with 6 bases in the middle. The germline CDR1 and CDR2 sequences are LGHNT and FRNRAP. This CDR3 contains 13 residues. The CDR3 here is CASGLGGADTQYF. CDR3 nucleotides: TGTGCTAGTGGTTTGGGTGGGGCAGATACGCAGTATTTT.

This clonotype was observed at least ten times. The chain employs TRBV6-1 and TRBJ2-1; D is unclear. The germline V gene encodes CDR1 MNHNS and CDR2 SASEGT. The CDR3 contains 16 residues. V was clipped by 2 bases and J by 0 bases, with 11 bases between them. The CDR3 region has the DNA TGTGCCAGCAGTGAATATGTTGGTAGCTCCTACAATGAGCAGTTCTTC. Its translation: CASSEYVGSSYNEQFF.

This clonotype was picked up many times. J is TRBJ1-1 and V is TRBV4-1, with D possibly matching TRBD1 (5 bases). The CDR3 is 15 amino acids. Looked up from germline, CDR1 is MGHRA and CDR2 is YSYEKL. The V and J ends lost 2 bases and 9 bases respectively, with 19 bases between them. The CDR3 here is CASSQTRVFLLQAFF. As DNA, the CDR3 is TGCGCCAGCAGCCAAACCAGGGTTTTTCTGCTGCAAGCTTTCTTT.

This clonotype was seen more than once but under ten times. This chain links TRBV5-6 with TRBJ2-7; D possibly matches TRBD1 or TRBD2 (5 bases each). Germline CDR1 SGHDT, CDR2 YYEEEE. The CDR3 has 14 amino acids. The ends were cut back, 3 bases at V and 0 bases at J, with 10 bases in the middle. CDR3 region: CASSSEGNSYEQYF. The CDR3 bases are TGTGCCAGCAGCTCCGAGGGGAACTCCTACGAGCAGTACTTC.

This clonotype has ten or more counts. CDR3 region: CATSRSLSNQPQHF. The CDR3 DNA sequence: TGTGCCACCAGCAGGTCTCTCAGCAATCAGCCCCAGCATTTT. This chain joins TRBV15 and TRBJ1-5; no reliable D call. The CDR3 has 14 amino acids. V gave up 3 bases and J gave up 1 base, with 7 bases separating them. From germline, CDR1 is LNHNV and CDR2 YYDKDF (reference sequence).

This sequence joins TRBV5-6 and TRBJ2-6; no clear D gene. Germline V CDR1 and CDR2: SGHDT, YYEEEE. With 3 bases removed from V and 0 bases from J, the gap between germline ends came to 7 bases. The CDR3 extends over 15 amino acids. The CDR3 spells CASSYPFSGANVLTF. CDR3 DNA sequence: TGTGCCAGCAGCTATCCATTCTCTGGGGCCAACGTCCTGACTTTC.

V and J are TRBV12-3 or TRBV12-4 and TRBJ1-1; D perhaps matches TRBD1 (6 bases). This CDR3 is 14 amino acids long. Trimming took off 7 bases at V and 0 bases at J, with 12 bases between the two ends. The DNA of the CDR3 is TGTGCCAGCAACATACAGGGAGTGAACACTGAAGCTTTCTTT. Its protein product is CASNIQGVNTEAFF.

V usage is TRBV27 and J usage is TRBJ1-2, with D possibly being TRBD1 (5 bases). The germline gives CDR1 MNHEY, CDR2 SMNVEV (reference sequence). V lost 5 bases and J 8 bases, leaving 18 bases between the germline ends. There are 14 residues in the CDR3. CDR3 sequence (DNA): TGTGCCAGCAGTCTCCGGCAGGGCCAATGGGGCTACACCTTC. This sequence encodes CASSLRQGQWGYTF.

This clonotype was recorded at least ten times. The genes are TRBV11-1 and TRBJ2-1, with 8 bases lining up with TRBD2. With V trimmed by 5 bases and J by 9 bases, 9 bases remained unmatched. The CDR3 runs to 14 residues. The germline V gene has CDR1 SGHAT and CDR2 FQDESV (reference sequence). The DNA for the CDR3 is TGTGCCAGCAGCCAAAGCGGGGGTCGTTCTGAGCAGTTCTTC. It encodes CASSQSGGRSEQFF.